The rows below give T cell receptor beta chains drawn from one sample of a study of shared clonotypes between healthy human individuals. The method was immunoSEQ multiplex PCR; TCRdb's version includes in-frame clones alone and lacks a portion of them. The table lists 2 million to 2.5 million clones, roughly 95% of them singletons, with around 0.13% in the top ten. Input material: naive CD4+ T cells sorted from blood. These receptors were obtained from a young man in good health. Each CDR3 is given with its conserved first and last residue. A D gene is named only where the DNA matches it firmly. Some rows mark clone size as missing; the rest say once, few, many or name a class of expanded clone.

J: TRBJ1-3; V: TRBV19; D: TRBD1; size: .; CDR3: CATSGGPGNTIYF; DNA: TGTGCCACCTCAGGGGGTCCTGGAAACACCATATATTTT
J: TRBJ1-2; V: TRBV6-1; D: .; size: .; CDR3: CASSVAGEGYGYTF; DNA: TGTGCCAGCAGTGTTGCAGGCGAGGGTTATGGCTACACCTTC
J: TRBJ1-5; V: TRBV9; D: TRBD1; size: .; CDR3: CASSVGDSNQPQHF; DNA: TGTGCCAGCAGCGTAGGGGACAGTAATCAGCCCCAGCATTTT
J: TRBJ2-2; V: TRBV27; D: .; size: .; CDR3: CASSLFEAGRELFF; DNA: TGTGCCAGCAGTTTATTTGAGGCCGGTCGGGAGCTGTTTTTT
J: TRBJ2-7; V: TRBV5-1; D: TRBD2; size: .; CDR3: CASSAGTSGSPYEQYF; DNA: TGCGCCAGCAGCGCCGGGACTAGCGGGAGCCCCTACGAGCAGTACTTC
J: TRBJ1-1; V: TRBV10-3; D: .; size: .; CDR3: CAITAETNTEAFF; DNA: TGTGCCATCACTGCGGAAACGAACACTGAAGCTTTCTTT
J: TRBJ2-7; V: TRBV7-6; D: TRBD2; size: .; CDR3: CASSPNSGRLPYEQYF; DNA: TGTGCCAGCAGCCCCAATAGCGGGAGGCTACCCTACGAGCAGTACTTC
J: TRBJ1-1; V: TRBV4-3; D: .; size: .; CDR3: CASSGGIGVNTEAFF; DNA: TGCGCCAGCAGCGGAGGCATTGGCGTTAACACTGAAGCTTTCTTT
J: TRBJ1-5; V: TRBV5-1; D: .; size: .; CDR3: CASSSRDQPQHF; DNA: TGCGCCAGCAGTTCGAGGGATCAGCCCCAGCATTTT
J: TRBJ2-1; V: TRBV7-9; D: TRBD2; size: .; CDR3: CASTTASGGSGNEQFF; DNA: TGTGCCAGCACCACAGCTAGCGGGGGGTCTGGCAATGAGCAGTTCTTC
J: TRBJ1-5; V: TRBV2; D: .; size: .; CDR3: CASSLDYSNQPQHF; DNA: TGTGCCAGCAGTTTGGACTATAGCAATCAGCCCCAGCATTTT
J: TRBJ1-2; V: TRBV9; D: TRBD1; size: .; CDR3: CASSAATGTGGEGYGYTF; DNA: TGTGCCAGCAGCGCTGCTACCGGGACAGGGGGCGAAGGCTATGGCTACACCTTC
J: TRBJ2-7; V: TRBV7-9; D: TRBD1; size: once; CDR3: CASSLSGGGTYEQYF; DNA: TGTGCCAGCAGCTTATCAGGGGGCGGCACCTACGAGCAGTACTTC
J: TRBJ1-1; V: TRBV28; D: .; size: .; CDR3: CASSLMGFLRATEAFF; DNA: TGTGCCAGCAGTTTAATGGGCTTTCTCAGAGCCACTGAAGCTTTCTTT
J: TRBJ2-7; V: TRBV7-2; D: TRBD2; size: once; CDR3: CASSLWTSGGYEQYF; DNA: TGTGCCAGCAGCCTCTGGACTAGCGGGGGGTACGAGCAGTACTTC
J: TRBJ2-1; V: TRBV6-1; D: .; size: .; CDR3: CASSRTATIDEQFF; DNA: TGTGCCAGCAGTCGGACTGCCACAATCGATGAGCAGTTCTTC
J: TRBJ2-5; V: TRBV18; D: .; size: .; CDR3: CASSQNQETQYF; DNA: TGTGCCAGCTCCCAGAACCAAGAGACCCAGTACTTC
J: TRBJ2-2; V: TRBV5-1; D: .; size: .; CDR3: CASSFQDLTGELFF; DNA: TGCGCCAGCAGCTTCCAGGACCTCACCGGGGAGCTGTTTTTT
J: TRBJ2-5; V: TRBV30; D: .; size: .; CDR3: CAWSVRGGETQYF; DNA: TGTGCCTGGAGTGTAAGGGGGGGAGAGACCCAGTACTTC
J: TRBJ1-4; V: TRBV5-1; D: TRBD1; size: .; CDR3: CASSSDRGGTNEKLFF; DNA: TGCGCCAGCAGCTCGGACAGGGGCGGCACTAATGAAAAACTGTTTTTT